A single T cell receptor (beta chain) is shown here with its context. From germline, CDR1 is LGHNA and CDR2 YNFKEQ. Trimming took off 0 bases at V and 1 base at J, with 12 bases between the two ends. The length of the CDR3 is 16 residues. The sample comes from a study of blood T cells in healthy people across ages. Using a J-beta primer mix together with a sample-barcoded 5' primer, a second PCR was run for about 7 to 12 cycles. TCRdb re-called the 5' RACE reads with MiXCR, one entry per CDR3 protein. In the table there are about 800,000 distinct CDR3 sequences, about three fifths of which are singletons.

This rearrangement joins TRBV4-2 to TRBJ1-2, with D uncertain. This receptor was taken from a man aged 30 to 39 in good health. The sample taken for sequencing was blood. As DNA, the CDR3 is TGTGCCAGCAGCCAAGAGCACCGACAACATAACTATGGCTACACCTTC. Its translation: CASSQEHRQHNYGYTF.